This record concerns one TCR beta chain sequence. The CDR3 has 12 residues. The data were obtained in a study of radiotherapy plus CTLA-4 blockade in lung cancer. TCRdb's table, derived via immunoSEQ multiplex PCR, lists solely in-frame clones and lacks some. The sample consists of 13,000 to 15,000 clones, 70% to 85% of them appearing once. The sequence came from a human donor with non-small cell lung cancer whose response to radiotherapy plus ipilimumab could not be evaluated. The chain couples TRBV21-1 to TRBJ2-2; the table names TRBD1, a call not compared with the DNA. TRBV21-1 is a documented pseudogene. Source: peripheral blood, taken from a patient treated with radiotherapy plus ipilimumab. The CDR3 DNA reads TGTGCCAGCAAGCAGGGTTTCCGGGAGCTGTTTTTT. It is translated as CASKQGFRELFF.